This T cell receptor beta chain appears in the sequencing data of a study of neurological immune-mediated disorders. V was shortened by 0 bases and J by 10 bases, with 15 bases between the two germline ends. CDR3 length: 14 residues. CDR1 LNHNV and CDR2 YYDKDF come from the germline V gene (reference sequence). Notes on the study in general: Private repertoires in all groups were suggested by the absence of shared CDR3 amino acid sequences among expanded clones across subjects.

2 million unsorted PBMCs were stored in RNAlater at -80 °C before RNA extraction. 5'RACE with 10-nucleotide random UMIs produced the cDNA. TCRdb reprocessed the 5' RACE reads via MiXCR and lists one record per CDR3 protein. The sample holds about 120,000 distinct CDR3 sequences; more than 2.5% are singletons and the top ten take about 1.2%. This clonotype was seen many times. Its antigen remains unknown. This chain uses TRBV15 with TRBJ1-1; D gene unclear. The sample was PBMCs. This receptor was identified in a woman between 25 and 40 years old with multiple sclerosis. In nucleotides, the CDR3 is TGTGCCACCAGCAGAGATCGGGGAGCTCTTGGAGCTTTCTTT. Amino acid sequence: CATSRDRGALGAFF. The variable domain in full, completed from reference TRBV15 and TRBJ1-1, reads DAMVIQNPRYQVTQFGKPVTLSCSQTLNHNVMYWYQQKSSQAPKLLFHYYDKDFNNEADTPDNFQSRRPNTSFCFLDIRSPGLGDTAMYLCATSRDRGALGAFFGQGTRLTVV.